The TCR beta chain described here comes from a study of T cell repertoires in cytomegalovirus infection. Germline values: CDR1 MDHEN, CDR2 SYDVKM. There are 14 residues in the CDR3. V shed 5 bases and J 11 bases; nucleotides not matched to a gene: 13. Via MiXCR, TCRdb re-called the reads, giving one row per CDR3 protein. The sample lists about 150,000 distinct CDR3 sequences, around a quarter seen once, with about 10% in the top ten. General study results and limits: Cumulated frequencies of public TCR beta families served to identify carriers of CMV plus the relevant HLA.

This clonotype was picked up a small number of times. No antigen is known for it. The clonotype originates from a human donor in good health (CMV status not recorded). Some clones in this sample may be carry-over from other donors' samples. The rearrangement links TRBV28 to TRBJ1-1; TRBD1 matches 8 bases. Sequencing was performed on PBMCs. CDR3 sequence (DNA): TGTGCCAGCAGTATCGAGGGGACAGGTGGGAGGGCTTTCTTT. It is translated as CASSIEGTGGRAFF.